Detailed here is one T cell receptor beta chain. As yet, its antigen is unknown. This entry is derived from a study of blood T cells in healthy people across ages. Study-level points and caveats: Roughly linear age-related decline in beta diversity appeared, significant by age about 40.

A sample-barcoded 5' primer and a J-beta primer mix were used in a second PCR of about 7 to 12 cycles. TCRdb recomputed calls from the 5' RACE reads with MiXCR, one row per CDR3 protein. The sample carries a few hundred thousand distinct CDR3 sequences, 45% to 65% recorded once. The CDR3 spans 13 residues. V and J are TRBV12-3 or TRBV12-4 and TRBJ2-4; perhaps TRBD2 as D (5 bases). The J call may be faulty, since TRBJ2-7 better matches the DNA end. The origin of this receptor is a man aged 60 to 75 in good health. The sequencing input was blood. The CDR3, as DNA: TGTGCCAGCAGAGTAGCAGCGGCCTACGAGCAGTACTTC. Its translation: CASRVAAAYEQYF.